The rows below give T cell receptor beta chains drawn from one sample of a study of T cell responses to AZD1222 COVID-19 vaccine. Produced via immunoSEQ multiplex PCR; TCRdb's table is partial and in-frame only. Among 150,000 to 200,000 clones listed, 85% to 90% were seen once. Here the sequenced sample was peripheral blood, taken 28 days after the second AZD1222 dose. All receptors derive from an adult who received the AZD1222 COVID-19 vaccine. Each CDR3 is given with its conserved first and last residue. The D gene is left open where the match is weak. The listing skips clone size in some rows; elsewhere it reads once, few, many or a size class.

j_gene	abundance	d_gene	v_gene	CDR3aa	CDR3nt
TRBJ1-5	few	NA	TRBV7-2	CASSPFGGGNQPQHF	TGTGCCAGCAGCCCGTTCGGGGGCGGCAATCAGCCCCAGCATTTT
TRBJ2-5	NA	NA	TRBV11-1	CASSLAGEGRQETQYF	TGTGCCAGCAGCTTAGCGGGAGAAGGGAGACAAGAGACCCAGTACTTC
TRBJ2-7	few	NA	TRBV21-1	CNGRDSYEQYF	TGTAATGGGCGGGACTCCTACGAGCAGTACTTC
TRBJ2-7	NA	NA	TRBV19	CASSPNRYEQYF	TGTGCCAGTAGTCCAAACAGATACGAGCAGTACTTC
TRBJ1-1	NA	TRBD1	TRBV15	CATSRGRLGQGEVWNTEAFF	TGTGCCACCAGCAGAGGGAGGTTGGGCCAGGGGGAAGTCTGGAACACTGAAGCTTTCTTT
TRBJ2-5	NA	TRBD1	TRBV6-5	CASRPDRGRETQYF	TGTGCCAGCAGACCCGACAGGGGGAGAGAGACCCAGTACTTC
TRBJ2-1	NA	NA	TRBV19	CASSQEIPYNEQFF	TGTGCCAGTAGTCAAGAGATTCCCTACAATGAGCAGTTCTTC
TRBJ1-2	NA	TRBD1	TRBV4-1	CASSQDSGTGGYSYTF	TGCGCCAGCAGCCAAGATTCCGGGACAGGGGGCTATAGCTACACCTTC
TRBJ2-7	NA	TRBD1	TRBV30	CAWRNRGLYEQYF	TGTGCCTGGAGAAACAGGGGGCTCTACGAGCAGTACTTC
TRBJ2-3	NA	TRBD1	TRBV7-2	CASSLEGAADTQYF	TGTGCCAGCAGCTTAGAGGGGGCGGCAGATACGCAGTATTTT
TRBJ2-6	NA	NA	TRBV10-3	CAISQPSGANVLTF	TGTGCCATCAGTCAGCCCTCTGGGGCCAACGTCCTGACTTTC
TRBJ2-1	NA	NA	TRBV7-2	CASSLASNRMYNEQFF	TGTGCCAGCAGCTTAGCGTCGAACAGGATGTACAATGAGCAGTTCTTC
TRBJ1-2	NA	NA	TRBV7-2	CASSTRTSGYTF	TGTGCCAGCAGTACCCGGACATCGGGCTACACCTTC
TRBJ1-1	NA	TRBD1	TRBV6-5	CASSRRTGATEAFF	TGTGCCAGCAGTCGGCGGACAGGAGCCACTGAAGCTTTCTTT
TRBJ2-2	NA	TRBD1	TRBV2	CASILIGQGANTGELFF	TGTGCCAGCATTCTCATAGGACAGGGGGCAAACACCGGGGAGCTGTTTTTT
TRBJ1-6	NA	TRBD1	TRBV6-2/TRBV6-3	CASSRLKQGMRNSPLHF	TGTGCCAGCAGCCGACTTAAACAGGGGATGAGAAATTCACCCCTCCACTTT
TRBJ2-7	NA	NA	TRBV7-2	CASSLAGTAYEQYF	TGTGCCAGCAGCCTGGCCGGGACGGCCTACGAGCAGTACTTC
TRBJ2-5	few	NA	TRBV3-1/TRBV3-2	CASSQDAGTPETQYF	TGTGCCAGCAGCCAAGATGCGGGGACCCCAGAGACCCAGTACTTC
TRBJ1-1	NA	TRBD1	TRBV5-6	CASSPPGQGLVNTEAFF	TGTGCCAGCAGCCCTCCGGGACAGGGTCTCGTAAACACTGAAGCTTTCTTT
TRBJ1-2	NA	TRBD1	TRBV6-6	CASSSRTGINYGYTF	TGTGCCAGCAGTTCCCGGACAGGGATTAACTATGGCTACACCTTC
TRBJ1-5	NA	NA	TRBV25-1	CASSDTGAEPQHF	TGTGCCAGCAGTGACACAGGTGCGGAGCCCCAGCATTTT
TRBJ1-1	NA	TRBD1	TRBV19	CASSSGQGWLAEAFF	TGTGCCAGTAGCTCAGGACAGGGTTGGTTGGCTGAAGCTTTCTTT
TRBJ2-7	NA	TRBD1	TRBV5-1	CASSSGQGAYEQYF	TGCGCCAGCAGCTCTGGACAGGGGGCCTACGAGCAGTACTTC
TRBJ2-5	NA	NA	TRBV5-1	CASSANTGSQETQYF	TGCGCCAGCAGCGCGAACACAGGGTCGCAAGAGACCCAGTACTTC
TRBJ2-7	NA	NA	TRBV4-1	CASSQLQSFYSYEQYF	TGCGCCAGCAGCCAACTGCAGAGTTTTTACTCCTACGAGCAGTACTTC
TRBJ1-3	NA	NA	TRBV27	CASSLDSSGNTIYF	TGTGCCAGCAGTTTAGACTCCTCTGGAAACACCATATATTTT
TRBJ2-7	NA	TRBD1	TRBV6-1	CASSEGTGLPDEQYF	TGTGCCAGCAGTGAAGGGACAGGGCTGCCGGACGAGCAGTACTTC
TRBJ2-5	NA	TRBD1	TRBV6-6	CASSYMTGGEETQYF	TGTGCCAGCAGTTACATGACAGGGGGAGAGGAGACCCAGTACTTC
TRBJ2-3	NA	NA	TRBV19	CASSIRVDTQYF	TGTGCCAGTAGTATAAGGGTAGATACGCAGTATTTT
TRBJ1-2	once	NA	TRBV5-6	CASSISTERPDTF	TGTGCCAGCAGCATCTCGACGGAGCGTCCGGACACCTTC
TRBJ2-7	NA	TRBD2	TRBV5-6	CASSSLAGGEQYF	TGTGCCAGCAGCTCCCTGGCGGGGGGAGAGCAGTACTTC
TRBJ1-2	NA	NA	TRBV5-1	CASSSVLGTGYGYTF	TGCGCCAGCAGCTCGGTCCTCGGGACGGGCTATGGCTACACCTTC
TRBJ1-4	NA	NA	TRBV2	CASVWRQTNEKLFF	TGTGCCAGCGTTTGGAGGCAAACTAATGAAAAACTGTTTTTT